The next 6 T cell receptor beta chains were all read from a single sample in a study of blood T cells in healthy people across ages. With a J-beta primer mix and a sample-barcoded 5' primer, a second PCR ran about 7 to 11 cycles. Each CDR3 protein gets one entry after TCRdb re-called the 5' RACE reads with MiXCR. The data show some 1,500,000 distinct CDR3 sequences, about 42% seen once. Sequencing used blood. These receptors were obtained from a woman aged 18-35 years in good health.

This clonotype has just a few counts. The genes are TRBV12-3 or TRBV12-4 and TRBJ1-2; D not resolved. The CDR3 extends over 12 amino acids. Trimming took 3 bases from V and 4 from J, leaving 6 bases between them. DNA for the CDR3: TGTGCCAGCAGTTTTATGCCCTATGGCTACACCTTC. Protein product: CASSFMPYGYTF.

The CDR3 loop reads CASSLALGQPNTGELFF. The CDR3 nucleotides are TGTGCCAGCAGCTTAGCGCTGGGGCAGCCTAACACCGGGGAGCTGTTTTTT. This chain links TRBV7-9 with TRBJ2-2, with a possible D match to TRBD1 (5 bases). The V gene lost 0 bases and the J gene lost 2 bases, with 13 bases spanning the gap. The germline V gene has CDR1 SEHNR and CDR2 FQNEAQ (reference sequence). This CDR3 is 17 amino acids long.

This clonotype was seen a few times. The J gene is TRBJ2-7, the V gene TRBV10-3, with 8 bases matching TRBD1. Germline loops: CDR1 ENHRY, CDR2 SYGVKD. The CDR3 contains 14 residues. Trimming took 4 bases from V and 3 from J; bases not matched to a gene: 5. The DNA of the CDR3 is TGTGCCATCAGTGGTCCGGGACAGGTCTACGAGCAGTACTTC. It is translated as CAISGPGQVYEQYF.

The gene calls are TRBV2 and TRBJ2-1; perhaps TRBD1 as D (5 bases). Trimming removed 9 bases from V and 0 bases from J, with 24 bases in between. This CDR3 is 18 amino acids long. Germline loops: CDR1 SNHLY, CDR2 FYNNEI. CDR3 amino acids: CARPDLYRPRGSYNEQFF. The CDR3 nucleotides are TGTGCCAGGCCGGACCTTTACAGGCCAAGGGGCTCCTACAATGAGCAGTTCTTC.

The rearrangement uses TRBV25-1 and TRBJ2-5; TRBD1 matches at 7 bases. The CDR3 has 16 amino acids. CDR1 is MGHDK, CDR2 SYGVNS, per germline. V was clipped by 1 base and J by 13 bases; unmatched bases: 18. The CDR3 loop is CASSELDRQGDNERYF. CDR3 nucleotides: TGTGCCAGCAGTGAATTGGACAGGCAAGGTGACAATGAGCGGTACTTC. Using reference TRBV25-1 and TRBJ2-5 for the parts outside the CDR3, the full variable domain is EADIYQTPRYLVIGTGKKITLECSQTMGHDKMYWYQQDPGMELHLIHYSYGVNSTEKGDLSSESTVSRIRTEHFPLTLESARPSHTSQYLCASSELDRQGDNERYFGPGTRLLVL.

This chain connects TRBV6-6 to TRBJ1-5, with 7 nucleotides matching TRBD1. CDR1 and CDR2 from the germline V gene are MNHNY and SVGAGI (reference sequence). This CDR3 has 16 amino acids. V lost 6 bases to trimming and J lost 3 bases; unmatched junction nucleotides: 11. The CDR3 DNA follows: TGTGCCAGCAGAGAGGGGGCTGGGGGCCCCAATCAGCCCCAGCATTTT. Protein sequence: CASREGAGGPNQPQHF.